This entry is about one TCR beta chain. The record originates from a study of T cell responses to AZD1222 COVID-19 vaccine. The assay was immunoSEQ multiplex PCR, and TCRdb's table has in-frame clones only and misses some. This sample carries approximately 56,000 clones, approximately 85% of them seen once, and the ten largest clones take approximately 16%. The sequence derives from an adult in good health. The sample here was peripheral blood, taken on day 0 of AZD1222 vaccination.

This chain's CDR3 is CSASGQEGVYGYTF. The CDR3 coding sequence is TGCAGCGCGTCAGGACAGGAGGGCGTCTATGGCTACACCTTC. The chain has TRBV29-1 and TRBJ1-2; 7 nucleotides agree with TRBD1. The junction had 12 bases not matched to a gene; V was cut back by 7 bases and J by 4 bases. Germline V gene sequence: CDR1 SQVTM, CDR2 ANQGSEA. CDR3 length: 14 amino acids. Looking up the rest from reference TRBV29-1 and TRBJ1-2 gives the full variable domain: SAVISQKPSRDICQRGTSLTIQCQVDSQVTMMFWYRQQPGQSLTLIATANQGSEATYESGFVIDKFPISRPNLTFSTLTVSNMSPEDSSIYLCSASGQEGVYGYTFGSGTRLTVV.